This TCR beta chain was found in a study of blood T cells in healthy people across ages. This CDR3 comprises 15 residues. Germline CDR1 and CDR2: SGDLS and YYNGEE. V lost 2 bases, J lost 3 bases, and 3 bases stayed unmatched. This clonotype was seen more than once but under ten times. It was with a sample-barcoded 5' primer and a J-beta primer mix that a second PCR of roughly 7 to 12 cycles was run. TCRdb processed the 5' RACE reads anew with MiXCR; each CDR3 protein has one entry. In the table there are some 760,000 distinct CDR3 sequences, around a quarter of which are singletons. The same sample was also used in a study of T cells of mothers and their children.

The sequence came from a boy younger than 18 in good health. The chain recombines TRBV9 with TRBJ2-5; 11 nucleotides align to TRBD2. The material sequenced was blood. CDR3 coding DNA: TGTGCCAGCAGCGTCCCGACTAGCGGGGAAGAGACCCAGTACTTC. Its translation is CASSVPTSGEETQYF.